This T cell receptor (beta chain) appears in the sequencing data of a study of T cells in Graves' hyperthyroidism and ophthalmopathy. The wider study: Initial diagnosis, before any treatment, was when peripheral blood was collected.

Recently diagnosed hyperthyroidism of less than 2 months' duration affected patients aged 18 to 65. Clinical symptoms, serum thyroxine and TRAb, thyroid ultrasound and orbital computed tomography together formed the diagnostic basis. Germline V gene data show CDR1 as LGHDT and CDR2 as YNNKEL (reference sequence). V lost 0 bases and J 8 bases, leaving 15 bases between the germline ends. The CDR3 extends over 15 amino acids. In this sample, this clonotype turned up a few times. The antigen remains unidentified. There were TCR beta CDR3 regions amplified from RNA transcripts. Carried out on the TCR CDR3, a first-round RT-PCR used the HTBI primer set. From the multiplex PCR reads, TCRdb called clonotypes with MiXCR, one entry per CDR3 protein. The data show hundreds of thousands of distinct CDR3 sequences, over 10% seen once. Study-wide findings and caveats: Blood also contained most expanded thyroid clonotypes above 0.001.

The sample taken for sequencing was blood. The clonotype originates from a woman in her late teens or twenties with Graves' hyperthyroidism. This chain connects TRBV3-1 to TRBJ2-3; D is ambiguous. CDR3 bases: TGTGCCAGCAGCCAAGATAGCCGAGCCACCGGTACGCAGTATTTT. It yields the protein CASSQDSRATGTQYF.